The source of this T cell receptor beta chain is a study of blood T cell repertoires in COVID-19. Study overall: The United States, Italy and Spain provided the acute and convalescent COVID-19 samples. Sources were T cells, B-cell-depleted T cells, or PBMCs; the material itself was cDNA or gDNA.

Original processing notes: Amplification of reference gene primers provided the estimated nucleated cell counts. Repertoires were generated with immunoSEQ multiplex PCR, while TCRdb's copy carries only in-frame clones and drops some. V, J and clone size reflect that table, while D and trimming were determined from the DNA. The data show fewer than 200,000 clones, 88% seen once. Germline loops: CDR1 GTSNPN, CDR2 SVGIG (reference sequence). The CDR3 length is 13 residues. Trimming removed 0 bases from V and 5 bases from J, with 10 bases in between. The sample consisted of peripheral blood. The chain couples TRBV30 to TRBJ2-5; D is possibly TRBD1 (5 bases). This sequence was found in a man aged 50 to 59 who had recovered from COVID-19. The CDR3 DNA reads TGTGCCTGGAGTGTACAGGCCGGGGAGACCCAGTACTTC. Translating gives CAWSVQAGETQYF.